This paragraph reports one TCR beta chain. As yet, its antigen is unknown. The sample belongs to a study of a mutant IDH1 vaccine in newly diagnosed glioma. Time point of the sample: week 47, end of study. The content of each vaccine dose was 300 ug of mutant IDH1 20-mer peptide, and topical imiquimod accompanied it. TCRdb keeps only in-frame clones here, not all; method: immunoSEQ multiplex PCR. The table records fewer than 40,000 clones, 75% to 95% of them present only once. The sequence was collected from a middle-aged woman with glioma. The sequences come from PBMCs, collected from a glioma patient whose treatment included an IDH1 peptide vaccine.

The CDR3 DNA sequence: TGCGCCAGCACCAGAACTCTGAATGAGCAGTTCTTC. Protein product: CASTRTLNEQFF. The chain employs TRBV10-2 and TRBJ2-1; D unresolved. Looked up from germline, CDR1 is WSHSY and CDR2 is SAAADI. The germline V and J ends were trimmed by 7 bases and 7 bases, with 11 bases remaining between them. The CDR3 sequence is 12 residues long.